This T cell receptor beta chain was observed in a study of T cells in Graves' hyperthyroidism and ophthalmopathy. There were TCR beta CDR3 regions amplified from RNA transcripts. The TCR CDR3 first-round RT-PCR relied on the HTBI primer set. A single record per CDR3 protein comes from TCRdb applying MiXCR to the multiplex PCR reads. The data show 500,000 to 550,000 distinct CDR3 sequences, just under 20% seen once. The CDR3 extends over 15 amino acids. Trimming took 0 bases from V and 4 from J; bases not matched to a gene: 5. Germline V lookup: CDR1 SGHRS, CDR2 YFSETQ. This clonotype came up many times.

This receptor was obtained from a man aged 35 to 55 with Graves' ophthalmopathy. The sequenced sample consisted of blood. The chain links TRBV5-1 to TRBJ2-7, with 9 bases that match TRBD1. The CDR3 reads CASSLEGTGFYEQYF. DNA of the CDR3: TGCGCCAGCAGCTTGGAAGGGACAGGGTTTTACGAGCAGTACTTC.